This is a list of T cell receptor beta chains from one sample in a study of T cells in pancreatic ductal adenocarcinoma. Produced via immunoSEQ multiplex PCR; TCRdb's table is partial and in-frame only. The table has about 100,000 clones, about 95% seen once. Sequenced input: PBMCs. These receptors all come from a human donor with pancreatic ductal adenocarcinoma. The CDR3 runs from the conserved cysteine through the conserved F or W. The order of the fields is clone size, J gene, D gene, V gene, CDR3 protein, CDR3 DNA. A D gene is named only where the DNA matches it firmly. A row's size may be missing; if present it is once, few, many or a size class.

>-|TRBJ2-2|-|TRBV19
CASGGWRAGTGELFF
TGTGCTTCGGGTGGCTGGCGGGCGGGGACCGGGGAGCTGTTTTTT
>-|TRBJ2-2|TRBD1|TRBV7-2
CASSLAGNRGGGELFF
TGTGCCAGCAGCTTAGCGGGTAACAGGGGCGGCGGGGAGCTGTTTTTT
>-|TRBJ2-7|-|TRBV4-2
CASSQELAGTSYEQYF
TGTGCCAGCAGCCAAGAGCTGGCGGGGACCTCCTACGAGCAGTACTTC
>-|TRBJ2-3|TRBD1|TRBV25-1
CATTGDRGRIEYF
TGTGCTACCACCGGGGACAGGGGGCGGATTGAGTATTTT
>-|TRBJ2-5|TRBD2|TRBV19
CASSKQSAGGETQYF
TGTGCCAGTAGTAAACAGTCAGCGGGAGGAGAGACCCAGTACTTC
>-|TRBJ2-7|-|TRBV2
CASRPGTYEQYF
TGTGCCAGCAGGCCCGGGACCTACGAGCAGTACTTC
>-|TRBJ2-3|TRBD2|TRBV9
CASSVGSAGEADTQYF
TGTGCCAGCAGCGTAGGTTCGGCGGGAGAGGCAGATACGCAGTATTTT
>-|TRBJ2-7|-|TRBV6-1
CAHTRTETYEQYF
TGTGCCCACACCCGGACAGAGACCTACGAGCAGTACTTC
>-|TRBJ2-2|-|TRBV18
CASSAGETGELFF
TGTGCCAGCTCCGCAGGGGAAACCGGGGAGCTGTTTTTT
>-|TRBJ1-2|-|TRBV6-6
CASSYSDRFNYGYTF
TGTGCCAGCAGTTACTCTGACAGATTCAACTATGGCTACACCTTC
>-|TRBJ2-4|-|TRBV9
CASSLGQYAGENIQYF
TGTGCCAGCAGCCTCGGACAGTACGCCGGTGAAAACATTCAGTACTTC
>-|TRBJ2-1|TRBD2|TRBV28
CASSSGLAYNEQFF
TGTGCCAGCAGTTCGGGACTAGCCTACAATGAGCAGTTCTTC
>-|TRBJ1-2|TRBD1|TRBV4-3
CASSQDNGQGRGYTF
TGCGCCAGCAGCCAAGATAACGGACAGGGGCGGGGCTACACCTTC
>once|TRBJ2-3|TRBD1|TRBV30
CAWSPGTVSTDTQYF
TGTGCCTGGAGCCCCGGGACAGTTAGCACAGATACGCAGTATTTT
>-|TRBJ2-1|TRBD2|TRBV9
CASSPRLAGGGEQFF
TGTGCCAGCAGCCCCCGACTAGCGGGAGGGGGTGAGCAGTTCTTC
>-|TRBJ2-7|-|TRBV6-1
CAVRLPYEQYF
TGTGCCGTCCGACTACCCTACGAGCAGTACTTC
>-|TRBJ2-5|-|TRBV2
CASSQGQTQYF
TGTGCCAGCAGCCAGGGGCAGACCCAGTACTTC
>-|TRBJ2-5|-|TRBV5-1
CASGTGEETQYF
TGCGCCAGCGGAACAGGCGAAGAGACCCAGTACTTC
>-|TRBJ2-3|TRBD2|TRBV9
CASSVSRTSGITDTQYF
TGTGCCAGCAGCGTATCCCGGACTAGCGGGATCACAGATACGCAGTATTTT
>few|TRBJ2-5|-|TRBV18
CASSRTVQETQYF
TGTGCCAGCTCGAGGACAGTGCAAGAGACCCAGTACTTC
>once|TRBJ2-1|TRBD2|TRBV9
CASSTSLRGDSYNEQFF
TGTGCCAGCAGCACATCCCTGCGGGGGGACTCCTACAATGAGCAGTTCTTC
>few|TRBJ1-2|-|TRBV5-1
CASSLGTGTLGYGYTF
TGCGCCAGCAGCTTGGGTACAGGGACCTTAGGGTATGGCTACACCTTC
>-|TRBJ2-7|TRBD1|TRBV5-1
CASSLEGTGIIF
TGCGCCAGCAGCTTGGAAGGGACAGGGATCATCTTC
>-|TRBJ1-1|-|TRBV7-2
CASSLALQGNTEAFF
TGTGCCAGCAGCTTAGCGCTACAGGGCAACACTGAAGCTTTCTTT
>-|TRBJ2-7|-|TRBV13
CASSLGGDSYEQYF
TGTGCCAGCAGCTTAGGAGGGGATTCCTACGAGCAGTACTTC
>-|TRBJ1-5|TRBD1|TRBV18
CASSPGTGISNQPQHF
TGTGCCAGCTCACCTGGGACAGGGATTAGCAATCAGCCCCAGCATTTT
>-|TRBJ2-5|-|TRBV20-1
CSAHLKETQYF
TGCAGTGCCCACCTAAAGGAGACCCAGTACTTC
>-|TRBJ2-1|-|TRBV4-1
CASSQAEHSYNEQFF
TGCGCCAGCAGCCAAGCGGAGCACTCCTACAATGAGCAGTTCTTC
>-|TRBJ2-7|TRBD1|TRBV20-1
CSAYRGNEQYF
TGCAGTGCATACAGGGGGAACGAGCAGTACTTC
>-|TRBJ1-2|TRBD1|TRBV10-3
CAISPQGNYGYTF
TGTGCCATCAGCCCACAGGGGAACTATGGCTACACCTTC
>-|TRBJ2-3|TRBD1|TRBV9
CASSVEGQGIPDTQYF
TGTGCCAGCAGCGTAGAGGGACAGGGTATCCCAGATACGCAGTATTTT
>-|TRBJ2-7|-|TRBV7-9
CASSLGNGNEQYF
TGTGCCAGCAGCTTGGGGAACGGGAACGAGCAGTACTTC
>-|TRBJ2-7|-|TRBV7-6
CASSSGGAAYEQYF
TGTGCCAGCAGCTCGGGGGGCGCTGCCTACGAGCAGTACTTC
>-|TRBJ2-7|TRBD1|TRBV18
CASSPPNRGTGTYEQYF
TGTGCCAGCTCACCACCCAATCGCGGGACAGGGACCTACGAGCAGTACTTC
>-|TRBJ2-7|TRBD2|TRBV29-1
CSAQLLAGPDEQYF
TGCAGCGCGCAACTACTAGCGGGGCCCGACGAGCAGTACTTC
>once|TRBJ2-2|-|TRBV11-2
CASSLTYRSGELFF
TGTGCCAGCAGCTTAACCTACAGGTCCGGGGAGCTGTTTTTT
>-|TRBJ2-5|TRBD1|TRBV19
CASSIFPDRGRWETQYF
TGTGCCAGTAGTATTTTCCCCGACAGGGGGCGATGGGAGACCCAGTACTTC
>-|TRBJ2-7|-|TRBV7-9
CASSLAGVLSEQYF
TGTGCCAGCAGCTTAGCGGGAGTCTTAAGCGAGCAGTACTTC
>-|TRBJ2-7|-|TRBV20-1
CSASRGEQYF
TGCAGTGCTAGTAGAGGAGAGCAGTACTTC
>-|TRBJ2-7|-|TRBV28
CASSFPDSYEQYF
TGTGCCAGCAGTTTCCCGGACAGCTACGAGCAGTACTTC
>-|TRBJ1-1|-|TRBV27
CASRDRAGMNTEAFF
TGTGCCAGCAGGGATCGGGCGGGGATGAACACTGAAGCTTTCTTT
>-|TRBJ2-2|TRBD2|TRBV4-3
CASSPGGHTGELFF
TGCGCCAGCAGCCCGGGGGGGCACACCGGGGAGCTGTTTTTT
>-|TRBJ2-1|TRBD2|TRBV7-3
CASSFGTSESSYNEQFF
TGTGCCAGCAGCTTCGGGACTAGCGAGAGCTCCTACAATGAGCAGTTCTTC
>-|TRBJ2-5|-|TRBV5-6
CASSPAGQETQYF
TGTGCCAGCAGCCCCGCAGGGCAAGAGACCCAGTACTTC
>-|TRBJ1-3|TRBD1|TRBV6-1
CASAAGGGGNTIYF
TGTGCCAGCGCGGCAGGGGGCGGTGGAAACACCATATATTTT
>once|TRBJ2-1|-|TRBV9
CASSVGHPGNEQFF
TGTGCCAGCAGCGTAGGGCACCCAGGGAATGAGCAGTTCTTC
>-|TRBJ2-3|TRBD2|TRBV6-1
CASRPSGGSDTQYF
TGTGCCAGCAGACCCTCGGGGGGATCAGATACGCAGTATTTT
>-|TRBJ2-2|TRBD2|TRBV7-7
CASSLMGLAETGELFF
TGTGCTAGCAGCTTAATGGGACTAGCGGAAACCGGGGAGCTGTTTTTT
>once|TRBJ2-7|-|TRBV19
CASSITRKDEQYF
TGTGCCAGTAGTATAACCAGGAAGGACGAGCAGTACTTC
>-|TRBJ2-3|TRBD2|TRBV7-8
CASSLGRLAGGDTQYF
TGTGCCAGCAGCTTAGGAAGACTAGCGGGAGGTGATACGCAGTATTTT
>-|TRBJ2-7|TRBD1|TRBV28
CASSLRELGQGGQYF
TGTGCCAGCAGCTTAAGGGAGCTGGGACAGGGGGGGCAGTACTTC